Listed here are 19 T cell receptor beta chains from one sample, sequenced in a study of blood T cell repertoires in COVID-19 (TCRdb year 2020). Library preparation was by the immunoSEQ multiplex PCR assay. TCRdb obtained this table from immuneACCESS and retained in-frame rearrangements with V and J assigned. These tables miss some clones; where compared with another copy, unresolved V genes account for less than half of the shortfall, and the remainder is unexplained. The sample data list about 230,000 clones, and nearly 90% of these were observed just once. The ten top clones hold roughly a tenth of the sample. The sequenced material came from PBMCs or T cells enriched from blood (not recorded which). These receptors came from a man aged 25-45 years who had recovered from COVID-19.

The chain joins TRBV6-5 to TRBJ1-1; 10 bases are a match to TRBD1. J was trimmed by 4 bases and V by 6 bases; bases with no gene match: 8. Germline V gives CDR1 MNHEY, CDR2 SVGAGI. The CDR3 length is 15 residues. This CDR3 is CASRKTGGRGTEAFF. The DNA of the CDR3 is TGTGCCAGCAGGAAGACAGGGGGCAGGGGCACTGAAGCTTTCTTT.

The genes are TRBV7-9 and TRBJ1-4, with TRBD1 matching 7 bases. This CDR3 is 16 amino acids long. V was clipped by 4 bases and J by 3 bases; unmatched bases: 8. Per the germline V gene, CDR1 is SEHNR and CDR2 is FQNEAQ (reference sequence). CDR3 sequence reads: CASSSNRGRSNEKLFF. DNA of the CDR3: TGTGCCAGCAGCTCCAACAGGGGTCGGTCTAATGAAAAACTGTTTTTT.

The chain recombines TRBV30 with TRBJ2-5; D gene unclear. The CDR3 totals 12 residues. Germline V CDR1 and CDR2: GTSNPN, SVGIG (reference sequence). V was cut by 5 bases and J by 7 bases, with 14 bases left in between. Here the CDR3 DNA reads TGTGCCTGGGACTCCGGGTATCGGACCCAGTACTTC. Its translation is CAWDSGYRTQYF. Supplemented by reference TRBV30 and TRBJ2-5, the full variable domain reads SQTIHQWPATLVQPVGSPLSLECTVEGTSNPNLYWYRQAAGRGLQLLFYSVGIGQISSEVPQNLSASRPQDRQFILSSKKLLLSDSGFYLCAWDSGYRTQYFGPGTRLLVL.

The V and J genes are TRBV5-6 and TRBJ2-3; 8 bases line up with TRBD1. The CDR3 has 13 residues. Germline V gene lookup returns CDR1 SGHDT and CDR2 YYEEEE. The ends lost 5 bases at V and 5 bases at J; junction bases unmatched: 4. The chain's CDR3 is CASRNTGGDTQYF. DNA of the CDR3: TGTGCCAGCAGAAACACAGGGGGAGATACGCAGTATTTT.

The chain combines TRBV6-5 with TRBJ1-1, with 7 bases fitting TRBD1. V trimming: 6 bases; J trimming: 1 base; junction bases outside the gene matches: 5. Germline CDR1 and CDR2: MNHEY and SVGAGI. This CDR3 has 14 amino acids. CDR3 nucleotide sequence: TGTGCCAGCAGACCCGGGACAGCGAACACTGAAGCTTTCTTT. Translated, it gives CASRPGTANTEAFF.

Notes on this clone: The sample contains more than one DNA sequence encoding this CDR3. V and J are TRBV9 and TRBJ2-7; 9 bases are a match to TRBD2. V trimming: 2 bases; J trimming: 2 bases; junction bases outside the gene matches: 5. This CDR3 spans 15 amino acids. Germline CDR1 SGDLS, CDR2 YYNGEE. DNA of the CDR3: TGTGCCAGCAGCGTTCTAGCGGGGCCGACCTACGAGCAGTACTTC. This gives the protein CASSVLAGPTYEQYF.

J is TRBJ1-2 and V is TRBV6-5; 9 bases are shared with TRBD1. There are 15 residues in the CDR3. With V trimmed by 6 bases and J by 2 bases, 7 bases remained unmatched. Germline V lookup: CDR1 MNHEY, CDR2 SVGAGI. The CDR3 region is CASSSTGGENYGYTF. The DNA for the CDR3 is TGTGCCAGCAGCTCCACAGGGGGCGAAAACTATGGCTACACCTTC.

The rearrangement joins TRBV18 to TRBJ1-5, with D possibly TRBD1 on 5 matching bases. The CDR3 consists of 15 residues. V lost 3 bases and J 9 bases, leaving 18 bases between the germline ends. Looked up from germline, CDR1 is KGHSH and CDR2 is LQKENI. Written as DNA, the CDR3 is TGTGCCAGCTCACCGGAACCCAGGGCCCCCACGCCCCAGCATTTT. Its protein is CASSPEPRAPTPQHF.

The chain's CDR3 is CASSATLEGGHSNQPQHF. The CDR3, as DNA: TGTGCCAGCAGCGCGACACTGGAGGGAGGCCATAGCAATCAGCCCCAGCATTTT. The rearrangement uses TRBV2 and TRBJ1-5; D gene ambiguous. CDR1 is SNHLY and CDR2 is FYNNEI in the germline V gene. V lost 6 bases, J lost 0 bases, and 21 bases lay in between. The CDR3 loop spans 18 amino acids.

The chain joins TRBV25-1 to TRBJ1-6, with a possible D match to TRBD1 (5 bases). Trimming took off 7 bases at V and 10 bases at J, with 14 bases between the two ends. There are 13 residues in the CDR3. Per germline, CDR1 MGHDK and CDR2 SYGVNS. Here the CDR3 reads CASTQGVRSPLHF. Here the CDR3 DNA reads TGTGCCAGCACCCAAGGGGTGAGGTCACCCCTCCACTTT.

The chain is built from TRBV5-5 and TRBJ2-7; perhaps TRBD2 as D (5 bases). V dropped 2 bases and J dropped 2 bases, with 17 bases sitting between them. This CDR3 contains 16 residues. From germline, CDR1 is SGHKS and CDR2 YYEKEE (reference sequence). As DNA, the CDR3 is TGTGCCAGCAGCTTTAGGGAAGGATTGAGGGCCTACGAGCAGTACTTC. Translating gives CASSFREGLRAYEQYF.

The genes are TRBV5-1 and TRBJ1-1; D is unresolved. V lost 5 bases to trimming and J lost 3 bases, with 11 bases between them. The CDR3 has 13 residues. Germline V gives CDR1 SGHRS, CDR2 YFSETQ. CDR3: CASSNSGDTEAFF. CDR3 sequence (DNA): TGCGCCAGCAGTAACTCCGGGGACACTGAAGCTTTCTTT.

The V call is TRBV2, the J call TRBJ2-4; D may be TRBD1 (6 bases). Germline CDR1 and CDR2: SNHLY and FYNNEI. The V end lost 6 bases, the J end lost 3 bases, and 15 bases lay between the germline ends. This CDR3 has 15 residues. The CDR3, as DNA: TGTGCCAGCAGCCAACAGGGCTACCTCAAAAACATTCAGTACTTC. Residues: CASSQQGYLKNIQYF. Full variable domain (remainder filled in from reference TRBV2 and TRBJ2-4): EPEVTQTPSHQVTQMGQEVILRCVPISNHLYFYWYRQILGQKVEFLVSFYNNEISEKSEIFDDQFSVERPDGSNFTLKIRSTKLEDSAMYFCASSQQGYLKNIQYFGAGTRLSVL.

The V call is TRBV11-2, the J call TRBJ2-2, with D perhaps matching TRBD1 (6 bases). The germline V gene has CDR1 SGHAT and CDR2 FQNNGV. The V end lost 0 bases, the J end lost 5 bases, and 22 bases lay between the germline ends. There are 19 residues in the CDR3. CDR3 coding DNA: TGTGCCAGCAGCTTAGATAGGTACCAAGTATGGGGGCGGACCGGGGAGCTGTTTTTT. Amino acid sequence: CASSLDRYQVWGRTGELFF.

The chain carries TRBV19 and TRBJ1-5, with 8 bases fitting TRBD1. V dropped 4 bases and J dropped 1; count of bases not matched to a gene: 12. CDR3 length equals 18 residues. Germline lookup yields CDR1 LNHDA and CDR2 SQIVND (reference sequence). The CDR3 region has the DNA TGTGCCAGTAGTACCGGACAGGGCGGAAGGAGAAGCAATCAGCCCCAGCATTTT. It yields the protein CASSTGQGGRRSNQPQHF.

This CDR3 reads CASSFYTGGASNEQFF. In DNA, the CDR3 is TGTGCCAGCAGCTTTTATACCGGGGGGGCTAGCAATGAGCAGTTCTTC. The chain links TRBV7-3 to TRBJ2-1, with TRBD2 matching over 8 bases. V trimming: 3 bases; J trimming: 6 bases; junction bases outside the gene matches: 10. This CDR3 contains 16 residues. Germline CDR1 and CDR2: SGHTA and FQGTGA.

The chain has TRBV5-4 and TRBJ1-2, with TRBD1 matching 7 bases. Trimming at V came to 4 bases and at J to 5 bases, leaving 8 bases not matched to a gene. The CDR3 totals 14 residues. The V gene's germline CDR1 is SGHNT and CDR2 YYREEE (reference sequence). The CDR3 spells CASSGDRIPYGYTF. In DNA, the CDR3 is TGTGCCAGCAGCGGGGACAGAATTCCTTATGGCTACACCTTC.

The gene calls are TRBV28 and TRBJ1-3; D gene uncertain. This CDR3 is 14 amino acids long. Germline assignment: CDR1 MDHEN and CDR2 SYDVKM. V was cut by 8 bases and J by 4 bases, with 15 bases left in between. The CDR3 DNA reads TGTGCCAGCCGACCCCCGGGGATCGGAAACACCATATATTTT. This sequence encodes CASRPPGIGNTIYF.

The chain has TRBV19 and TRBJ2-1; TRBD2 matches at 8 bases. With V trimmed by 7 bases and J by 15 bases, 17 bases remained unmatched. The CDR3 is 14 amino acids. The germline V gene has CDR1 LNHDA and CDR2 SQIVND (reference sequence). CDR3 bases: TGTGCCAGTACCTTCGCGGGAGGTCGCCGGGATCTGTTCTTC. As protein: CASTFAGGRRDLFF. The whole variable domain, filled in from reference TRBV19 and TRBJ2-1, reads DGGITQSPKYLFRKEGQNVTLSCEQNLNHDAMYWYRQDPGQGLRLIYYSQIVNDFQKGDIAEGYSVSREKKESFPLTVTSAQKNPTAFYLCASTFAGGRRDLFFGPGTRLTVL.